The subject of this entry is one TCR beta chain. Its antigen is undetermined. These data belong to a study of cytomegalovirus exposure and HLA in healthy donors. Findings and limits, study-wide: TCR beta chains numbering some 150 were designated cytomegalovirus-associated.

The primer mix had 60 Vbeta and 13 Jbeta primers. The table came from immunoSEQ multiplex PCR; TCRdb's copy has only in-frame clones and leaves some out. The sample yields under 250,000 clones, 85% to 90% seen once. This TCR came from a human donor in good health. Sequencing was done on a sample of PBMCs.

The DNA for the CDR3 is TGTGCCAGCAGCCCAGACAGCCCTAACGAGCAGTACTTC. It codes for CASSPDSPNEQYF. The gene calls are TRBV28 and TRBJ2-7, with a tentative D call TRBD1 (5 bases). The CDR3 is made up of 13 amino acids. Germline V lookup: CDR1 MDHEN, CDR2 SYDVKM. Deletions cut 6 bases from V and 5 bases from J, with 14 bases between.